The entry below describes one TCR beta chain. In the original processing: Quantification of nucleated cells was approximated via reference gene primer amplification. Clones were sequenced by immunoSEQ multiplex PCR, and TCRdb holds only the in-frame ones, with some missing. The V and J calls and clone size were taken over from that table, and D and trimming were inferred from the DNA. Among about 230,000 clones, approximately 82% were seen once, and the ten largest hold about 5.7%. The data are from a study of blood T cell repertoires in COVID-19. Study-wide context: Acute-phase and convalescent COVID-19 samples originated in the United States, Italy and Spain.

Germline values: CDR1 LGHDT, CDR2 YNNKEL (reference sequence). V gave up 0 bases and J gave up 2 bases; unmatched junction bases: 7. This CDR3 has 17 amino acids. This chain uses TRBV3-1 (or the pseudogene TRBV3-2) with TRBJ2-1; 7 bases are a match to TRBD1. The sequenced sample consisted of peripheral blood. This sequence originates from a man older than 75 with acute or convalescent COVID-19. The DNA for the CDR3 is TGTGCCAGCAGCCAAGAATTTATGGGACAGCCCTACAATGAGCAGTTCTTC. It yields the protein CASSQEFMGQPYNEQFF.